This TCR beta chain was recovered during a study of blood T cell repertoires in COVID-19. Overall study: Samples came from the United States, Italy and Spain, spanning acute and convalescent COVID-19. Sample material is recorded as cDNA or gDNA derived from T cells, B-cell-depleted T cells, or PBMCs.

Original processing notes: Cell counts per sample came from amplifying reference gene primers. Repertoires were generated with immunoSEQ multiplex PCR, while TCRdb's copy carries only in-frame clones and drops some. D and trimming were read from the DNA, whereas the V and J calls and clone size are those reported in that table. The table records 300,000 to 500,000 clones, roughly 86% of them present only once. In assigning cohorts, the study relied on participant-reported clinical history. Specimen: PBMCs or T cells enriched from blood (not recorded which). This clonotype was obtained from a woman aged 40-49 years with acute COVID-19.

The DNA for the CDR3 is TGCGCCAGCAGCTTGGGGTTAAGCACCAACTATGGCTACACCTTC. It is translated as CASSLGLSTNYGYTF. The chain joins TRBV5-1 to TRBJ1-2; D gene unclear. The CDR3 has 15 residues. The germline gives CDR1 SGHRS, CDR2 YFSETQ. Trimming took off 0 bases at V and 2 bases at J, with 11 bases between the two ends.